This is a list of T cell receptor beta chains from one sample in a study of cytomegalovirus exposure and HLA in healthy donors. Data came from immunoSEQ multiplex PCR; TCRdb stores just in-frame clones and leaves some out. The sample carries around 130,000 clones, under 90% recorded once. Material for sequencing was PBMCs. The receptors were gathered from a man younger than 35 in good health and CMV-seronegative. CDR3s include the opening cysteine and the closing phenylalanine or tryptophan. A D gene is named only where the DNA matches it firmly. Not all rows give a size; the values are once, few, many and, for expanded clones, a class.

. . TRBJ1-1 TRBV7-2 CASSLAGEVTEAFF TGTGCCAGCAGCTTAGCGGGGGAGGTCACTGAAGCTTTCTTT
. TRBD2 TRBJ2-2 TRBV6-1 CASTVPGLAGGELFF TGTGCCAGCACCGTCCCGGGACTAGCGGGCGGGGAGCTGTTTTTT
. . TRBJ2-7 TRBV28 CASLPQGVAASYEQYF TGTGCCAGCCTTCCTCAAGGGGTAGCCGCTTCCTACGAGCAGTACTTC
. . TRBJ1-1 TRBV19 CASSVSGMNTEAFF TGTGCCAGTAGCGTCTCCGGGATGAACACTGAAGCTTTCTTT
. TRBD1 TRBJ2-5 TRBV9 CASRDSQETQYF TGTGCCAGCCGGGACAGTCAAGAGACCCAGTACTTC
. . TRBJ1-3 TRBV9 CASSVVEGNTIYF TGTGCCAGCAGCGTAGTCGAGGGAAACACCATATATTTT
. TRBD1 TRBJ2-7 TRBV28 CASSFRDRGTHEQYF TGTGCCAGCAGTTTCAGAGACAGGGGAACCCACGAGCAGTACTTC
few TRBD1 TRBJ1-2 TRBV6-6 CAILTGTAQYGYTF TGTGCCATTCTAACCGGGACAGCTCAATATGGCTACACCTTC
. . TRBJ2-7 TRBV27 CASSHRISYEQYF TGTGCCAGCAGTCACAGGATCTCCTACGAGCAGTACTTC
. TRBD1 TRBJ1-2 TRBV5-5 CASSLQGVRGYGYTF TGTGCCAGCAGCCTACAGGGGGTTCGCGGCTATGGCTACACCTTC
. TRBD1 TRBJ1-5 TRBV15 CATSSSGQGNQPQHF TGTGCCACCAGCAGCAGCGGACAGGGAAATCAGCCCCAGCATTTT
. . TRBJ1-2 TRBV4-3 CASSQYPGTNYGYTF TGCGCCAGCAGCCAATACCCGGGAACTAACTATGGCTACACCTTC
. . TRBJ1-5 TRBV19 CASSIGPHYQPQHF TGTGCCAGTAGTATAGGCCCCCACTATCAGCCCCAGCATTTT
. TRBD2 TRBJ2-3 TRBV6-4 CASSDSSGGAGTDTQYF TGTGCCAGCAGTGACTCTAGCGGGGGGGCCGGCACAGATACGCAGTATTTT
. TRBD2 TRBJ2-1 TRBV10-3 CAISPSSGDSYNEQFF TGTGCCATCAGTCCCTCTAGCGGGGATTCCTACAATGAGCAGTTCTTC
. TRBD1 TRBJ2-3 TRBV5-1 CASNPTGTDTQYF TGCGCCAGCAACCCGACAGGGACAGATACGCAGTATTTT
. TRBD1 TRBJ2-2 TRBV5-1 CASSSGQGAIPNTGELFF TGCGCCAGCAGCTCGGGACAGGGGGCGATCCCGAACACCGGGGAGCTGTTTTTT
once . TRBJ1-1 TRBV10-3 CAITPGDAMRAFF TGTGCCATTACCCCAGGGGACGCAATGAGGGCTTTCTTT
. . TRBJ1-1 TRBV19 CASRDSQNTEAFF TGTGCCAGTAGGGACAGCCAGAACACTGAAGCTTTCTTT
. . TRBJ1-1 TRBV29-1 CSVGRRMNTEAFF TGCAGCGTTGGCCGGCGGATGAACACTGAAGCTTTCTTT
. . TRBJ1-4 TRBV5-4 CASSGQGREKLFF TGTGCCAGCAGCGGTCAGGGTCGGGAAAAACTGTTTTTT
. . TRBJ2-7 TRBV2 CASRQGASYEQYF TGTGCCAGCAGACAGGGAGCCTCCTACGAGCAGTACTTC
. . TRBJ1-1 TRBV30 CAWDGGKNTEAFF TGTGCCTGGGACGGGGGGAAGAACACTGAAGCTTTCTTT
few . TRBJ1-4 TRBV6-6 CASGGNEKLFF TGTGCCAGCGGTGGCAATGAAAAACTGTTTTTT
. . TRBJ2-7 TRBV29-1 CSVRVGPYEQYF TGCAGCGTTCGGGTCGGTCCCTACGAGCAGTACTTC
. . TRBJ2-7 TRBV7-2 CASSLASPTYEQYF TGTGCCAGCAGCTTAGCTTCACCTACCTACGAGCAGTACTTC
. TRBD1 TRBJ2-1 TRBV18 CASSPLWGQKNNEQFF TGTGCCAGCTCACCGTTGTGGGGACAGAAAAACAATGAGCAGTTCTTC
. TRBD1 TRBJ1-2 TRBV7-9 CASSLKGGDAYGYTF TGTGCCAGCAGCTTAAAAGGGGGCGATGCCTATGGCTACACCTTC
. . TRBJ1-6 TRBV7-2 CASSLAHKYNSPLHF TGTGCCAGCAGCTTGGCACATAAATATAATTCACCCCTCCACTTT
. . TRBJ2-1 TRBV28 CASSLGGLNNEQFF TGTGCCAGCAGTTTAGGGGGGTTGAACAATGAGCAGTTCTTC
. . TRBJ2-3 TRBV9 CASSAAIRAGGSDTQYF TGTGCCAGCAGCGCGGCCATACGGGCAGGGGGGTCAGATACGCAGTATTTT
. . TRBJ2-3 TRBV7-5 CAGLAAQYF TGTGCCGGTCTAGCGGCGCAGTATTTT
. . TRBJ1-1 TRBV6-5 CASGRAAAREAFF TGTGCCAGCGGGAGGGCCGCGGCTCGAGAAGCTTTCTTT
. TRBD2 TRBJ2-1 TRBV27 CASSRTSGGWDEQFF TGTGCCAGCAGTCGGACTAGCGGGGGTTGGGATGAGCAGTTCTTC
. . TRBJ2-7 TRBV25-1 CASSEASGYSYEQYF TGTGCCAGCAGTGAAGCGAGCGGTTACTCCTACGAGCAGTACTTC
. TRBD1 TRBJ1-6 TRBV2 CASLNRGPNYNSPLHF TGTGCCAGCCTTAACAGGGGCCCTAATTATAATTCACCCCTCCACTTT
. . TRBJ2-2 TRBV27 CASSLSTGGPGELFF TGTGCCAGCAGTTTATCGACTGGGGGCCCCGGGGAGCTGTTTTTT
. . TRBJ2-3 TRBV6-5 CASSYATSPPGDTQYF TGTGCCAGCAGTTACGCGACTAGTCCGCCGGGAGATACGCAGTATTTT
. TRBD1 TRBJ1-4 TRBV30 CAWSVPGTGANEKLFF TGTGCCTGGAGTGTACCCGGGACAGGGGCTAATGAAAAACTGTTTTTT
few . TRBJ1-1 TRBV18 CASSPSQNTEAFF TGTGCCAGCTCACCATCACAGAACACTGAAGCTTTCTTT
. TRBD1 TRBJ1-5 TRBV6-6 CASSYRDRVGQPQHF TGTGCCAGCAGTTACCGGGACAGGGTTGGTCAGCCCCAGCATTTT
. TRBD2 TRBJ2-7 TRBV19 CASSAQRGAYEQYF TGTGCCAGTAGTGCCCAGCGGGGGGCCTACGAGCAGTACTTC
. TRBD2 TRBJ2-4 TRBV19 CATGQLAMGNIQYF TGTGCCACCGGCCAACTAGCGATGGGAAACATTCAGTACTTC
. TRBD1 TRBJ1-4 TRBV7-2 CASSLRGLGEKLFF TGTGCCAGCAGCTTGAGGGGGCTGGGTGAAAAACTGTTTTTT
. TRBD2 TRBJ2-1 TRBV7-2 CASSLVRGGRNEQFF TGTGCCAGCAGCTTGGTGCGGGGGGGCCGAAATGAGCAGTTCTTC